This T cell receptor (beta chain) was recovered during a study of blood T cell repertoires in COVID-19. In the authors' workflow: Using reference gene primer amplification, nucleated cell counts were estimated. TCRdb's copy holds only in-frame clones and misses some; the assay was immunoSEQ multiplex PCR. V, J and clone size reflect that table, while D and trimming were determined from the DNA. This sample yields about 28,000 clones, of which roughly 85% are seen a single time; 16% belongs to the top ten. The TCR comes from a human donor in a cohort sampled during active COVID-19. Sequencing used peripheral blood.

CDR3 sequence (DNA): TGTGCCAGCTCACCACCCGAGGGGACAGGGGGTTATTCACCCCTCCACTTT. Protein: CASSPPEGTGGYSPLHF. The chain is built from TRBV18 and TRBJ1-6; 11 bases line up with TRBD1. Trimming cost V 0 bases and J 8 bases; bases outside gene matches: 6. Looked up from germline, CDR1 is KGHSH and CDR2 is LQKENI. The CDR3 consists of 17 residues.